Below, 19 T cell receptor beta chains from the same sample are listed, as sequenced in a study of blood T cell repertoires in COVID-19. Profiled with immunoSEQ multiplex PCR; TCRdb holds only in-frame clones, not every one. In the table there are about 220,000 clones, approximately 85% of which are singletons. Source material: peripheral blood. The receptor source for this set is an older woman with COVID-19, enrolled during active disease.

The rearrangement links TRBV6-2 or TRBV6-3 to TRBJ1-4, with TRBD1 matching over 7 bases. V lost 0 bases and J lost 14; bases outside the gene matches: 9. The CDR3 has 14 residues. CDR1 and CDR2 from the germline V gene are MNHEY and SVGEGT. The CDR3 sequence: CASSYSRTGERLFF. DNA of the CDR3: TGTGCCAGCAGTTACTCGAGGACAGGAGAACGCCTGTTTTTT.

This rearrangement joins TRBV6-5 to TRBJ1-2; D is unclear. Trimming pared 8 bases from V and 5 bases from J, leaving 18 bases between. In germline, CDR1 is MNHEY, CDR2 SVGAGI. The CDR3 runs 14 residues. This chain's CDR3 is CASETFSSSYGYTF. The CDR3 DNA reads TGTGCCAGCGAGACATTTTCCTCCTCTTATGGCTACACCTTC.

The V and J genes are TRBV7-9 and TRBJ2-5, with 7 bases lining up with TRBD1. Germline CDR1 SEHNR, CDR2 FQNEAQ (reference sequence). This CDR3 is built from 15 residues. Trimming at V came to 5 bases and at J to 5 bases, leaving 11 bases not matched to a gene. CDR3 residues: CASSPKTGLGETQYF. The CDR3 region has the DNA TGTGCCAGCAGCCCCAAGACAGGGTTAGGTGAGACCCAGTACTTC. Full variable domain (missing parts from reference TRBV7-9 and TRBJ2-5): DTGVSQNPRHKITKRGQNVTFRCDPISEHNRLYWYRQTLGQGPEFLTYFQNEAQLEKSRLLSDRFSAERPKGSFSTLEIQRTEQGDSAMYLCASSPKTGLGETQYFGPGTRLLVL.

The genes are TRBV18 and TRBJ1-6; 9 bases fit TRBD1. CDR1 and CDR2 from the germline V gene are KGHSH and LQKENI. The CDR3 contains 16 residues. Trimming at V came to 3 bases and at J to 8 bases, leaving 8 bases not matched to a gene. CDR3 amino acids: CASSPRTGTGYSPLHF. The DNA for the CDR3 is TGTGCCAGCTCACCGAGAACCGGGACAGGGTATTCACCCCTCCACTTT. Combining the CDR3 with reference TRBV18 and TRBJ1-6 gives the whole variable domain NAGVMQNPRHLVRRRGQEARLRCSPMKGHSHVYWYRQLPEEGLKFMVYLQKENIIDESGMPKERFSAEFPKEGPSILRIQQVVRGDSAAYFCASSPRTGTGYSPLHFGNGTRLTVT.

The genes are TRBV5-4 and TRBJ2-1, with TRBD2 matching 12 bases. The CDR3 consists of 15 residues. Germline lookup yields CDR1 SGHNT and CDR2 YYREEE (reference sequence). V dropped 4 bases and J dropped 6; count of bases not matched to a gene: 5. This chain's CDR3 is CASSGGLAGFNEQFF. The CDR3 DNA sequence: TGTGCCAGCAGCGGCGGACTAGCGGGATTCAATGAGCAGTTCTTC.

The chain couples TRBV7-2 to TRBJ2-7; 14 positions agree with TRBD2. Per germline, CDR1 SGHTA and CDR2 FQGNSA. This CDR3 is 16 amino acids long. V shed 5 bases and J 2 bases; nucleotides not matched to a gene: 5. CDR3 in amino acids: CASSPQGLAGAYEQYF. The CDR3 DNA follows: TGTGCCAGCAGCCCGCAGGGACTAGCGGGAGCCTACGAGCAGTACTTC.

This clone was detected once. Other DNA sequences in this sample translate to the same CDR3. The chain joins TRBV19 to TRBJ2-7; 7 bases map to TRBD2. In germline, CDR1 is LNHDA, CDR2 SQIVND (reference sequence). With 3 bases clipped from V and 3 bases from J, the junction kept 8 bases outside the gene matches. The CDR3 consists of 15 residues. CDR3 amino acids: CASSMGGRGDYEQYF. CDR3 coding DNA: TGTGCCAGTAGTATGGGGGGTCGGGGGGACTACGAGCAGTACTTC.

The chain has TRBV5-6 and TRBJ2-2; 7 bases align to TRBD2. Germline CDR1 is SGHDT and CDR2 is YYEEEE. This CDR3 contains 18 residues. V shed 1 base and J 0 bases; nucleotides not matched to a gene: 9. CDR3 in amino acids: CASSLMGPGTTNTGELFF. CDR3 nucleotides: TGTGCCAGCAGCTTGATGGGACCGGGGACTACGAACACCGGGGAGCTGTTTTTT.

The chain links TRBV5-5 to TRBJ1-4; TRBD1 agrees at 7 bases. Germline V gene lookup returns CDR1 SGHKS and CDR2 YYEKEE (reference sequence). This CDR3 has 14 residues. The ends lost 0 bases at V and 7 bases at J; junction bases unmatched: 3. Written as DNA, the CDR3 is TGTGCCAGCAGCTTGGTAGGGGGCGGTGAAAAACTGTTTTTT. Its protein is CASSLVGGGEKLFF.

The chain carries TRBV7-8 and TRBJ1-4; the D is unclear. The CDR3 consists of 12 residues. Germline V lookup: CDR1 SGHVS, CDR2 FQNEAQ. Trimming took off 5 bases at V and 10 bases at J, with 11 bases between the two ends. In DNA, the CDR3 is TGTGCCAGCAGCGTCGATACGGTAAAACTGTTTTTT. It yields the protein CASSVDTVKLFF.

This chain links TRBV19 with TRBJ2-7; the match to TRBD1 covers 7 bases. Germline CDR1 and CDR2: LNHDA and SQIVND (reference sequence). The CDR3 covers 15 residues. V lost 0 bases, J lost 3 bases, and 5 bases stayed unmatched. The CDR3 sequence is CASSIDLPGGYEQYF. CDR3 in DNA: TGTGCCAGTAGTATAGATCTTCCAGGGGGCTACGAGCAGTACTTC.

The V gene is TRBV11-2, the J gene TRBJ1-4; D remains unclear. Looked up from germline, CDR1 is SGHAT and CDR2 is FQNNGV. The CDR3 runs to 14 residues. Trimming took off 6 bases at V and 2 bases at J, with 10 bases between the two ends. The CDR3 protein is CASRGALTNEKLFF. DNA of the CDR3: TGTGCCAGCAGAGGAGCCTTGACTAATGAAAAACTGTTTTTT.

The rearrangement joins TRBV6-5 to TRBJ2-2; 9 nucleotides match TRBD1. Germline V gives CDR1 MNHEY, CDR2 SVGAGI. The CDR3 runs to 15 residues. Germline trimming cut 0 bases from V and 7 bases from J; bases unmatched to any gene: 3. The CDR3 DNA follows: TGTGCCAGCAGTTACTCACAGGGGGCGGGCGGGGAGCTGTTTTTT. Protein sequence: CASSYSQGAGGELFF.

This clone showed up just a few times. V is TRBV6-2 or TRBV6-3 and J is TRBJ2-5; perhaps TRBD2 as D (6 bases). The CDR3 extends over 15 amino acids. The V end was cut by 0 bases, the J end by 2 bases, with 10 bases between. CDR1 is MNHEY and CDR2 is SVGEGT in the germline V gene. The CDR3 sequence: CASSYSGLPQETQYF. CDR3 sequence (DNA): TGTGCCAGCAGTTACTCGGGACTGCCACAAGAGACCCAGTACTTC.

This chain links TRBV10-1 with TRBJ1-6; 8 bases match TRBD1. The CDR3 contains 16 residues. Germline-derived CDR1 and CDR2 are WNHNN and SYGVQD (reference sequence). Trimming cost V 2 bases and J 1 base; bases outside gene matches: 1. This CDR3 is CASSEGQGSYNSPLHF. CDR3 DNA sequence: TGCGCCAGCAGTGAGGGACAGGGTTCCTATAATTCACCCCTCCACTTT.

The rearrangement links TRBV27 to TRBJ2-7, with D perhaps matching TRBD2 (5 bases). Germline V lookup: CDR1 MNHEY, CDR2 SMNVEV (reference sequence). This CDR3 comprises 14 residues. V lost 5 bases, J lost 0 bases, and 11 bases lay in between. In DNA, the CDR3 is TGTGCCAGCAGTCTCCGAGCGGCCTCCTACGAGCAGTACTTC. Its protein is CASSLRAASYEQYF.

The chain uses TRBV4-3 and TRBJ1-3; maybe TRBD1 (5 bases). The CDR3 is 13 amino acids. V lost 3 bases to trimming and J lost 2 bases, with 5 bases between them. Germline CDR1 is LGHNA and CDR2 is YSLEER. The DNA for the CDR3 is TGCGCCAGCAGCCAGGGGCCTGGAAACACCATATATTTT. Protein: CASSQGPGNTIYF.

The gene calls are TRBV27 and TRBJ1-1; TRBD1 might be the D (5 bases). Germline V gene sequence: CDR1 MNHEY, CDR2 SMNVEV (reference sequence). The CDR3 is made up of 13 amino acids. Trimming removed 7 bases from V and 5 bases from J, with 14 bases in between. CDR3 amino acids: CASKSGVRTEAFF. The CDR3 DNA is TGTGCCAGCAAATCGGGGGTTCGGACTGAAGCTTTCTTT.

This chain links TRBV6-2 or TRBV6-3 with TRBJ1-3; D unresolved. This CDR3 has 17 amino acids. Germline loops: CDR1 MNHEY, CDR2 SVGEGT. The V gene lost 2 bases and the J gene lost 1 base, with 15 bases spanning the gap. The CDR3 region has the DNA TGTGCCAGCAGTTACGCGGATACCCCAGATTCTGGAAACACCATATATTTT. Protein product: CASSYADTPDSGNTIYF.